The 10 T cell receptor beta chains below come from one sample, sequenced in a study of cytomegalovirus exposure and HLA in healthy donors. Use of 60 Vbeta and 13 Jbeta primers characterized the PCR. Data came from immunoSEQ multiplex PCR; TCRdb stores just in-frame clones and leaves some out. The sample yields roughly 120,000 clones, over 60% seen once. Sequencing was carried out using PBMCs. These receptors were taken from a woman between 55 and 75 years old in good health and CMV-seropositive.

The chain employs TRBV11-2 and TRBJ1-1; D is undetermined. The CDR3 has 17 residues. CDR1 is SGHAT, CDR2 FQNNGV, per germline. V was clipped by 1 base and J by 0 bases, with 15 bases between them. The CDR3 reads CASSLVTSEPLNTEAFF. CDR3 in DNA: TGTGCCAGCAGCTTAGTCACGTCGGAGCCCTTGAACACTGAAGCTTTCTTT.

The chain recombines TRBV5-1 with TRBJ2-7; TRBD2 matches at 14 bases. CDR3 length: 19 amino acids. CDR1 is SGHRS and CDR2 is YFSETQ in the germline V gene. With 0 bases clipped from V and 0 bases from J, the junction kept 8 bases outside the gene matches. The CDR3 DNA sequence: TGCGCCAGCAGCTTGGGGACTAGCGGGAGGTTTCTGGGCTCCTACGAGCAGTACTTC. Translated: CASSLGTSGRFLGSYEQYF.

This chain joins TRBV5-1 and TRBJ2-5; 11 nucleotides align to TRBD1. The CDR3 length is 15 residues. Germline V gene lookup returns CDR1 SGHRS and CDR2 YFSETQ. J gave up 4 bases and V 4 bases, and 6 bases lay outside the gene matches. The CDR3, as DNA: TGCGCCAGCAGCCCAGGGACAGGGGGTGTAGAGACCCAGTACTTC. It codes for CASSPGTGGVETQYF.

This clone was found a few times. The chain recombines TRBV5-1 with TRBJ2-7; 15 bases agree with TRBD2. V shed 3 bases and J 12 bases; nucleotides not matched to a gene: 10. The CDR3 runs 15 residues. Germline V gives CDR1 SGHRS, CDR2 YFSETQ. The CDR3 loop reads CASSSGLAGGLRPYF. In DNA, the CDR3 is TGCGCCAGCAGCTCCGGACTAGCGGGAGGGCTGCGGCCGTACTTC.

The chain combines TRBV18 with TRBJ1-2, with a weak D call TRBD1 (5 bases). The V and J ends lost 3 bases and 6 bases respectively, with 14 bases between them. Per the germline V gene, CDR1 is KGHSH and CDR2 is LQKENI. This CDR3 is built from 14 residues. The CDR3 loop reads CASSPTSGGNGYTF. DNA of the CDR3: TGTGCCAGCTCACCGACCTCGGGGGGGAATGGCTACACCTTC.

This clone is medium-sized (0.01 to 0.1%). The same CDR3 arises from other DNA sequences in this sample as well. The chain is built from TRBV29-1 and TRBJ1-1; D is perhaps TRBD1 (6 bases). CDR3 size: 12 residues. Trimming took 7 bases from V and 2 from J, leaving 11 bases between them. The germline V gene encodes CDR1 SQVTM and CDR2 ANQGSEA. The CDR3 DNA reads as TGCAGCGCCGGGGGGCAAAACACTGAAGCTTTCTTT. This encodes CSAGGQNTEAFF.

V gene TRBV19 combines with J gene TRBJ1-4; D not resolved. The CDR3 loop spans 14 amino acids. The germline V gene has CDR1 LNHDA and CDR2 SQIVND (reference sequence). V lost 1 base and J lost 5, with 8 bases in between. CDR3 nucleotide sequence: TGTGCCAGTAGTATAGGTCCGGGGAATGAAAAACTGTTTTTT. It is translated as CASSIGPGNEKLFF.

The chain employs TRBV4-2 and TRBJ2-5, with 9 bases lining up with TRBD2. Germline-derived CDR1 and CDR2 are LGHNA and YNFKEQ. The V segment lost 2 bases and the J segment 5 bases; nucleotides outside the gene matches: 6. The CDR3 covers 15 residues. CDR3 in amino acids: CASSQRREGGETQYF. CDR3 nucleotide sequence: TGTGCCAGCAGCCAAAGGCGGGAGGGCGGGGAGACCCAGTACTTC.

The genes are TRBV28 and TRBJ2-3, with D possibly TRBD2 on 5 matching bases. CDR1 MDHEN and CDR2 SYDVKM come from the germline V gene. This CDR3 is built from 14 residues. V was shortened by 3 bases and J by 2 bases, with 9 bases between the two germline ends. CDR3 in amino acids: CASSFSDSTDTQYF. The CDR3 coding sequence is TGTGCCAGCAGTTTTTCGGACTCCACAGATACGCAGTATTTT.

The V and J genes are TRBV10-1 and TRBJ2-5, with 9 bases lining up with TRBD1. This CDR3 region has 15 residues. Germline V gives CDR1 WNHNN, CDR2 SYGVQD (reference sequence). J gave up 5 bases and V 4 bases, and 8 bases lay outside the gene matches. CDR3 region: CASSGTGQGGETQYF. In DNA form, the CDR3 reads TGCGCCAGCAGTGGGACGGGACAGGGTGGGGAGACCCAGTACTTC.